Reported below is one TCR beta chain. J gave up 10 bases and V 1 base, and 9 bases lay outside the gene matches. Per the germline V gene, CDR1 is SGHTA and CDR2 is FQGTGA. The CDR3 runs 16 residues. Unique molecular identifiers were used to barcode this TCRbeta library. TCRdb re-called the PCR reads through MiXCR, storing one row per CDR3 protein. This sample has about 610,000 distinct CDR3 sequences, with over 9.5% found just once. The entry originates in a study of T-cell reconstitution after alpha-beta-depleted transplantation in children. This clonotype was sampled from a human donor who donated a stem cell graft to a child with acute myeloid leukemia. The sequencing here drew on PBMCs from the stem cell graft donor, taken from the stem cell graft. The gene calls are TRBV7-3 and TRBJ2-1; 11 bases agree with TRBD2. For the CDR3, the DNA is TGTGCCAGCAGCTTAAAGGGGGCCGGGACTAGCGGAGAGCAGTTCTTC. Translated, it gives CASSLKGAGTSGEQFF.